This T cell receptor (beta chain) originates from a study of CD8 T cells in ankylosing spondylitis. For TCR beta, libraries came from quantitative 5'-RACE with molecular barcodes. TCRdb reprocessed the 5' RACE reads via MiXCR and lists one record per CDR3 protein. Of fewer than 550,000 distinct CDR3 sequences detected, about 5.2% appear once; the ten largest clones hold around 3.5%. This clonotype was detected many times. Its target is unknown. Germline loops: CDR1 DFQATT, CDR2 SNEGSKA (reference sequence). The CDR3 covers 14 residues. Trimming took 1 base from V and 1 from J, leaving 10 bases between them. Study findings and constraints: Enrichment of disease-linked clones was reportedly significant in matched ankylosing spondylitis synovial fluid. A number of the motif variants had already been described in reactive arthritis synovial fluid and blood. CD8+ by phenotype, disease-linked clones were relatively rare in peripheral blood. A TCR beta motif of 8 or 9 highly homologous variants appeared characteristic of ankylosing spondylitis blood.

Sequencing was carried out using blood, either unsorted or a sorted T cell fraction (not recorded which). The origin of this receptor is a male donor with ankylosing spondylitis. The chain employs TRBV20-1 and TRBJ1-1, with unresolved D. The CDR3 spells CSARVYRRNTEAFF. The CDR3 coding sequence is TGCAGTGCTAGAGTTTACAGAAGGAACACTGAAGCTTTCTTT.